Listed below are T cell receptor beta chains from one sample, sequenced in a study of T-cell memory formation after mild COVID-19. TCRdb processed the 5' RACE reads anew with MiXCR; each CDR3 protein has one entry. The sample shows about 400,000 distinct CDR3 sequences, approximately 24% of them seen only once. The specimen was PBMCs or a T cell subset sorted from them (not recorded which). The receptor set was obtained from an adult woman who had mild COVID-19 (a few samples of this study predate the infection). Cell type and time point are not known. Each CDR3 is given without its conserved first and last residue. The order of the fields is CDR3 protein, V gene, J gene.

CDR3aa: SARRTYDSYEQY; v_gene: TRBV20-1; j_gene: TRBJ2-7
CDR3aa: ASSQDLADSYEQY; v_gene: TRBV4-3; j_gene: TRBJ2-7
CDR3aa: ASRKQGRAETQY; v_gene: TRBV27; j_gene: TRBJ2-3
CDR3aa: ASSSRQGLVETQY; v_gene: TRBV5-1; j_gene: TRBJ2-5
CDR3aa: SASHRTGGDTEAF; v_gene: TRBV20-1; j_gene: TRBJ1-1
CDR3aa: SAPFPPSETQY; v_gene: TRBV20-1; j_gene: TRBJ2-5
CDR3aa: ASSPLWESRYDEQF; v_gene: TRBV18; j_gene: TRBJ2-1
CDR3aa: ASSEDRPGANVLT; v_gene: TRBV2; j_gene: TRBJ2-6
CDR3aa: ASSETGSHEQF; v_gene: TRBV25-1; j_gene: TRBJ2-1
CDR3aa: AISGPRAAYNEQF; v_gene: TRBV10-3; j_gene: TRBJ2-1
CDR3aa: ATSDLEGRYEQY; v_gene: TRBV24-1; j_gene: TRBJ2-7
CDR3aa: ASSPKTSGKNTGELF; v_gene: TRBV5-1; j_gene: TRBJ2-2
CDR3aa: ASTETPGQQVNTEAF; v_gene: TRBV12-3/TRBV12-4; j_gene: TRBJ1-1
CDR3aa: ASSSPGYT; v_gene: TRBV6-6; j_gene: TRBJ1-2
CDR3aa: ASSLDPPDSNSGNTIY; v_gene: TRBV11-3; j_gene: TRBJ1-3
CDR3aa: ASSVAGASDQPQH; v_gene: TRBV3-1; j_gene: TRBJ1-5
CDR3aa: ATSDRAEAF; v_gene: TRBV19; j_gene: TRBJ1-1
CDR3aa: ASGGGANTEAF; v_gene: TRBV7-3; j_gene: TRBJ1-1
CDR3aa: ATSRSRELAGSYEQY; v_gene: TRBV15; j_gene: TRBJ2-7
CDR3aa: ASSELTGLGEQY; v_gene: TRBV25-1; j_gene: TRBJ2-7
CDR3aa: ASSPLPGYEQY; v_gene: TRBV18; j_gene: TRBJ2-7
CDR3aa: ATSRFPTSNEQY; v_gene: TRBV15; j_gene: TRBJ2-7
CDR3aa: ASSPNGGRGSQETQY; v_gene: TRBV12-3/TRBV12-4; j_gene: TRBJ2-5
CDR3aa: SVVPGEDTQY; v_gene: TRBV29-1; j_gene: TRBJ2-3
CDR3aa: ASSQAETSYNEQF; v_gene: TRBV4-2; j_gene: TRBJ2-1
CDR3aa: ASSSGYYGYT; v_gene: TRBV6-5; j_gene: TRBJ1-2
CDR3aa: ASSQGVETLNTGELF; v_gene: TRBV3-1; j_gene: TRBJ2-2
CDR3aa: ASSPGSGGANVLT; v_gene: TRBV7-2; j_gene: TRBJ2-6
CDR3aa: ATSRGTGNQPQH; v_gene: TRBV15; j_gene: TRBJ1-5
CDR3aa: ASSFKELNTEAF; v_gene: TRBV12-3/TRBV12-4; j_gene: TRBJ1-1
CDR3aa: SGQPFGTTYEQY; v_gene: TRBV29-1; j_gene: TRBJ2-7
CDR3aa: SARVPGNGYT; v_gene: TRBV20-1; j_gene: TRBJ1-2
CDR3aa: ASRAGQPSSYNEQF; v_gene: TRBV12-3/TRBV12-4; j_gene: TRBJ2-1
CDR3aa: ASSPGQGGGTEAF; v_gene: TRBV5-1; j_gene: TRBJ1-1
CDR3aa: ASSKDGSAGTEAF; v_gene: TRBV21-1; j_gene: TRBJ1-1
CDR3aa: ASSVSGDTQY; v_gene: TRBV6-6; j_gene: TRBJ2-3
CDR3aa: ASSPRWGPTDTQY; v_gene: TRBV18; j_gene: TRBJ2-3